This T cell receptor (beta chain) was observed in a study of blood T cell repertoires in COVID-19. The assay was immunoSEQ multiplex PCR, and TCRdb's table has in-frame clones only and misses some. The table has approximately 80,000 clones, 70% to 90% seen once. Input material: peripheral blood. The source is a woman older than 75 with acute or convalescent COVID-19.

The chain's CDR3 is CASSQDGGAGETQYF. CDR3 in DNA: TGTGCCAGCAGCCAAGACGGCGGGGCGGGGGAGACCCAGTACTTC. The V and J genes are TRBV3-1 (or the pseudogene TRBV3-2) and TRBJ2-5, with D possibly matching TRBD2 (6 bases). Trimming cost V 0 bases and J 5 bases, with 13 bases left between them. Germline V lookup: CDR1 LGHDT, CDR2 YNNKEL (reference sequence). The CDR3 loop spans 15 amino acids.